This T cell receptor beta chain comes out of a study of blood T cell repertoires in COVID-19. Across the study: Samples representing acute and convalescent COVID-19 were sourced from the United States, Italy and Spain. Sample material is recorded as cDNA or gDNA derived from T cells, B-cell-depleted T cells, or PBMCs.

From germline, CDR1 is SGHTA and CDR2 FQGNSA. The CDR3 is 13 amino acids. V was pared by 5 bases and J by 7 bases, with 11 bases between. The data were produced by immunoSEQ multiplex PCR, yet TCRdb's version contains in-frame clones alone and is incomplete. The table shows 63,000 or so clones, with roughly 80% occurring only once. This clonotype was obtained from a human donor in a cohort sampled during active COVID-19. The J gene is TRBJ2-2, the V gene TRBV7-2, with D tentatively TRBD2 (6 bases). Sequencing used peripheral blood. CDR3 in amino acids: CASSPGTLGELFF. Here the CDR3 DNA reads TGTGCCAGCAGCCCCGGGACTCTCGGGGAGCTGTTTTTT.